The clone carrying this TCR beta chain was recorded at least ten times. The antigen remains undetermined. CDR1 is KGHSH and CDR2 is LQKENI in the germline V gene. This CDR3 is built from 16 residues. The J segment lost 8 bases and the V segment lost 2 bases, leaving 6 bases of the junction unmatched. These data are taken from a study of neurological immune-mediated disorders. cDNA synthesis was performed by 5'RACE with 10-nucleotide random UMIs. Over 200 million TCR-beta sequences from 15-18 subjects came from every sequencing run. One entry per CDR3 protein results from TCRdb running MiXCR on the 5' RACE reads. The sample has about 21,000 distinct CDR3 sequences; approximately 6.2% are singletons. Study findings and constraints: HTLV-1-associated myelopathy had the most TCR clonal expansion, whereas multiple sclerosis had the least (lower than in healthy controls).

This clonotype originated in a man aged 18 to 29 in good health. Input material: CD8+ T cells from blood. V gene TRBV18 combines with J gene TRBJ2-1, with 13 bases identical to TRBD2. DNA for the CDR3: TGTGCCAGCTCACCAGTGGGACTAGCGGGGCTCCATGAGCAGTTCTTC. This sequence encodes CASSPVGLAGLHEQFF.